This T cell receptor (beta chain) was recovered during a study of blood T cell repertoires in COVID-19. In the study overall: Material from acute and convalescent COVID-19 was sourced from the United States, Italy and Spain. The cDNA or gDNA used as material had been derived from T cells, B-cell-depleted T cells, or PBMCs.

How the authors handled the data: Reference gene primer amplification gave estimated nucleated cell counts. Profiled with immunoSEQ multiplex PCR; TCRdb holds only in-frame clones, not every one. V and J calls and clone size come straight from that table; D and trimming were deduced from the DNA. The table shows 100,000 or so clones, with around 87% occurring only once. The sequencing sample was made of peripheral blood. The source of this sequence is a woman aged 30 to 39 with acute or convalescent COVID-19.

The CDR3 reads CASSLMTVGELFF. For the CDR3, the DNA is TGTGCCAGCAGCCTAATGACAGTCGGGGAGCTGTTTTTT. V gene TRBV7-9 combines with J gene TRBJ2-2, with D perhaps TRBD1 (5 bases). Trimming pared 5 bases from V and 7 bases from J, leaving 11 bases between. Looked up from germline, CDR1 is SEHNR and CDR2 is FQNEAQ (reference sequence). The CDR3 runs to 13 residues. The full variable domain, completed using reference TRBV7-9 and TRBJ2-2, is DTGVSQNPRHKITKRGQNVTFRCDPISEHNRLYWYRQTLGQGPEFLTYFQNEAQLEKSRLLSDRFSAERPKGSFSTLEIQRTEQGDSAMYLCASSLMTVGELFFGEGSRLTVL.